What follows are 7 T cell receptor beta chains derived from one specimen sequenced in a study of blood T cell repertoires in COVID-19. The method was immunoSEQ multiplex PCR; TCRdb's version includes in-frame clones alone and lacks a portion of them. The sample records around 280,000 clones, roughly 86% being singletons. The sequenced material came from peripheral blood. The receptors originated from a woman between 25 and 40 years old who had recovered from COVID-19.

This clone has more than one count but fewer than ten. The J gene is TRBJ1-6, the V gene TRBV12-3 or TRBV12-4; unclear D gene. The V and J ends lost 1 base and 8 bases respectively, with 6 bases between them. The CDR3 has 13 residues. This chain's CDR3 is CASSLVADSPLHF. In DNA form, the CDR3 reads TGTGCCAGCAGTTTAGTTGCGGATTCACCCCTCCACTTT.

The V call is TRBV2, the J call TRBJ2-7; 7 nucleotides align to TRBD1. Trimming cost V 5 bases and J 2 bases; bases outside gene matches: 9. CDR1 is SNHLY, CDR2 FYNNEI, per germline. The CDR3 totals 15 residues. The CDR3: CASSSFGQVAYEQYF. For the CDR3, the DNA is TGTGCCAGCAGTAGCTTTGGACAGGTAGCCTACGAGCAGTACTTC.

The gene calls are TRBV19 and TRBJ1-5, with TRBD1 as a possible D gene (6 bases). V was clipped by 7 bases and J by 1 base, with 17 bases between them. CDR1 and CDR2 from the germline V gene are LNHDA and SQIVND (reference sequence). This CDR3 comprises 16 residues. The CDR3 loop is CASTRRGADSNQPQHF. The CDR3 DNA reads as TGTGCCAGTACCAGGCGGGGGGCTGACAGCAATCAGCCCCAGCATTTT.

The genes are TRBV5-6 and TRBJ1-2; D gene unclear. This CDR3 has 15 amino acids. CDR1 is SGHDT, CDR2 YYEEEE, per germline. V was pared by 0 bases and J by 2 bases, with 11 bases between. This chain's CDR3 is CASSLAGRANYGYTF. The CDR3 bases are TGTGCCAGCAGCTTGGCGGGAAGAGCCAACTATGGCTACACCTTC.

This chain uses TRBV2 with TRBJ1-2; 9 bases map to TRBD1. J was trimmed by 7 bases and V by 6 bases; bases with no gene match: 15. The germline CDR1 and CDR2 sequences are SNHLY and FYNNEI. The CDR3 covers 16 residues. The DNA for the CDR3 is TGTGCCAGCAGAACCGGGACAGGGAACTTTATTTCTGGCTACACCTTC. Encoded protein: CASRTGTGNFISGYTF.

The chain is built from TRBV19 and TRBJ2-3; the D gene is possibly TRBD2 (6 bases). The germline V gene has CDR1 LNHDA and CDR2 SQIVND (reference sequence). The CDR3 is 15 residues long. The germline V and J ends were trimmed by 3 bases and 6 bases, with 16 bases remaining between them. The CDR3 bases are TGTGCCAGTAGTATGTCTAGCGAGGCGGGGGATACGCAGTATTTT. It is translated as CASSMSSEAGDTQYF.

The table lists this clone with a count of one. The gene calls are TRBV5-5 and TRBJ2-3, with 12 bases lining up with TRBD2. Germline assignment: CDR1 SGHKS and CDR2 YYEKEE (reference sequence). V gave up 4 bases and J gave up 8 bases; unmatched junction bases: 8. There are 15 residues in the CDR3. The chain's CDR3 is CASSGGLAGLGTQYF. CDR3 coding DNA: TGTGCCAGCAGCGGGGGACTAGCGGGTTTGGGTACGCAGTATTTT.